This TCR beta chain was captured in a study of metastatic and nonmetastatic thyroid tumors. Many counts were recorded for this clone. MiXCR reprocessed the PCR reads for TCRdb. Among about 22,000 clones listed, more than 12% were seen once. All patients were treatment-naive before thyroid surgery. The clonotype was recovered from a female donor with papillary thyroid cancer or a benign thyroid nodule (not recorded which). Some clones in this sample may be carry-over from other donors' samples. The sequencing sample was made of tumor tissue.

The CDR3 loop is CASSEAFRRSSGANVLTF. Here the CDR3 DNA reads TGTGCCAGCAGTGAAGCGTTTCGACGGTCCTCTGGGGCCAACGTCCTGACTTTC. The chain couples TRBV2 to TRBJ2-6; D unresolved. The CDR3 is 18 amino acids. Germline CDR1 and CDR2: SNHLY and FYNNEI. V lost 0 bases and J 0 bases, leaving 12 bases between the germline ends. The variable domain in full, completed from reference TRBV2 and TRBJ2-6, reads EPEVTQTPSHQVTQMGQEVILRCVPISNHLYFYWYRQILGQKVEFLVSFYNNEISEKSEIFDDQFSVERPDGSNFTLKIRSTKLEDSAMYFCASSEAFRRSSGANVLTFGAGSRLTVL.